The present T cell receptor (beta chain) was sequenced within a study of shared clonotypes between healthy human individuals. Study results and caveats: With few donors, the genetic and exposure-history diversity represented was limited. Around 5.3% of naive CD4 clonotypes were shared across four donors.

Measured with immunoSEQ multiplex PCR; TCRdb has only the in-frame clones, and not every one. Counted here are around 980,000 clones, more than 75% occurring once; the ten biggest clones make up 0.61%. V lost 4 bases and J lost 2; bases outside the gene matches: 9. The V gene's germline CDR1 is LNHNV and CDR2 YYDKDF (reference sequence). The CDR3 loop spans 16 amino acids. Note on this clone: The antigen is unknown.

V usage is TRBV15 and J usage is TRBJ1-2; 8 bases align to TRBD1. Sequenced: memory CD4+ T cells from PBMCs. Specified subset: CD45RA-negative fraction. The source is a man aged 18 to 35 in good health. Some clones in this sample may be carry-over from other donors' samples. Here the CDR3 DNA reads TGTGCCACCAGCAAACCGGGACAGGAGTCAAACTATGGCTACACCTTC. As protein: CATSKPGQESNYGYTF.